This section outlines one T cell receptor beta chain sequence together with its context. This clone has just a few counts. Its antigen specificity is not known. Base qualities are missing; no much larger clone stands one base away. Samples from volunteer blood donors who had recovered from COVID-19 were contributed by a second Seattle source. The collaborating institutions used their own protocols to collect whole blood in K2EDTA tubes. For TCRbeta analysis, collaborators shipped samples as frozen whole blood, isolated PBMCs, or DNA extracted from either of those sample types. The data were taken from a study of blood T cell repertoires in COVID-19 (TCRdb year 2020). With regard to the full study: Samples covering the acute and convalescent phases of COVID-19 were provided by collaborators in the United States, Italy and Spain. Samples came from the ongoing ImmuneRACE study (first 160 participants) plus 1,254 subjects from 6 global collaborators. The dataset comprised deeply sampled blood TCRbeta repertoires from subjects exposed to, actively infected with, or recovered from COVID-19. Where available, HLA class I and class II types were taken from metadata supplied by the sample provider and were not determined by assay-based typing. The prospective study material was composed of cDNA or gDNA derived from T cells, B-cell-depleted T cells, or PBMCs. The repertoires were made available in a free public database intended to serve as a resource for research on the immune response to SARS-CoV-2. A de-identified subject ID, COVID-19 status, age in years and sex were almost always included in the sample metadata.

The germline V gene (reference sequence) yields LGHDT for CDR1 and YNNKEL for CDR2. Trimming removed 6 bases from V and 8 bases from J; the gene matches leave 6 bases unexplained. The CDR3 contains 14 residues, cysteine and phenylalanine counted. Only the CDR3 DNA is retained, 42 bases long and in frame from the first base. The paper as a whole reports these results and caveats: Clinical and demographic metadata were provided uncurated, with the amount varying by source and participant.

TCRbeta CDR3 regions were amplified from genomic DNA by means of the immunoSEQ Assay, a bias-controlled multiplex PCR. As for the original processing: Within the assay, amplification of reference gene primers was used to estimate how many nucleated cells each sample contained. To quantify the absolute abundance of each unique TCRbeta CDR3 rearrangement, sequence reads were collapsed and filtered. For each sample, productive Simpson clonality was calculated as the square root of Simpson's diversity index across productive rearrangements. Drawn from immuneACCESS, this table holds only the in-frame rearrangements with V and J called that TCRdb kept. Clones are partly lost; checked studies trace under half to an unresolved V gene and leave the rest unexplained. V and J calls and clone size are as listed in that table; D and trimming were resolved from the DNA. The sample profile shows 250,000 or so clones; 84% of them were found once. The top ten hold less than 2% of the sample.

Sequencing was carried out using peripheral blood. The TCR sequence derives from a woman aged 40 to 50 who had recovered from COVID-19. The chain is encoded by TRBV3-1 (or the pseudogene TRBV3-2) joined to TRBJ1-6, with TRBD1 matching 8 junction bases. DNA sequence: TGTGCCAGCAGTGAGAACAGGGGGGATTCACCCCTCCACTTT. This codes for CASSENRGDSPLHF.